Following are 20 T cell receptor beta chains from one sample sequenced in a study of CD8+CD57+ T cells in acquired aplastic anemia. CDR3 and TCR beta VDJ profiling relied on genomic DNA as the template. MiXCR, applied by TCRdb to the reads, yields one record per CDR3 protein. This table holds 250,000 to 300,000 distinct CDR3 sequences, about three fifths found once. All sequencing subjects had displayed CD8+CD57+ cell expansion on flow cytometry. Specimen: sorted CD4+, CD8+, or CD8+CD57+ T cells (not recorded which) from PBMCs. The origin of the receptors is a human donor with aplastic anemia.

This clonotype has a count of ten or more. The rearrangement links TRBV10-3 to TRBJ1-1; possible D gene TRBD1, 6 bases. CDR3 length: 14 residues. Trimming stripped 7 bases from V and 1 base from J, with 13 bases between. Per the germline V gene, CDR1 is ENHRY and CDR2 is SYGVKD. CDR3 residues: CAINSQGANTEAFF. The DNA for the CDR3 is TGTGCCATCAACTCACAGGGAGCGAACACTGAAGCTTTCTTT.

This clonotype was seen only once. At one end the junction does not follow the germline gene, possibly because of a read error. The chain uses TRBV12-3 or TRBV12-4 and TRBJ2-7, with TRBD2 matching over 10 bases. The CDR3 contains 16 residues. The CDR3 nucleotides are TGTGCCAGCAGCTTAGCCTCTAGCGGGGGAATCTACGAGCAGTACTTC. Translated, it gives CASSLASSGGIYEQYF.

The chain combines TRBV7-3 with TRBJ2-2; no clear D. The CDR3 has 14 residues. CDR1 and CDR2 (germline): SGHTA, FQGTGA. V gave up 0 bases and J gave up 7 bases, with 9 bases separating them. CDR3 protein: CASSLTLGNGELFF. The CDR3 bases are TGTGCCAGCAGCTTAACTCTAGGAAACGGGGAGCTGTTTTTT.

This clonotype came up a few times. The genes are TRBV11-3 and TRBJ2-7; 12 bases fit TRBD2. V lost 5 bases, J lost 0 bases, and 2 bases stayed unmatched. CDR3 length: 15 amino acids. Germline CDR1 SGHNT, CDR2 YENEEA. The CDR3 region is CASSRTSGASYEQYF. In DNA form, the CDR3 reads TGTGCCAGCAGCCGGACTAGCGGGGCCTCCTACGAGCAGTACTTC.

This clonotype occurred many times. V is TRBV5-1 and J is TRBJ2-4; D tentatively reads TRBD1 or TRBD2 (5 bases each). Germline assignment: CDR1 SGHRS and CDR2 YFSETQ. The CDR3 consists of 16 residues. Deletions cut 3 bases from V and 0 bases from J, with 13 bases between. The CDR3 spells CASSYPGPGAKNIQYF. In nucleotides, the CDR3 is TGCGCCAGCAGCTATCCGGGGCCGGGAGCCAAAAACATTCAGTACTTC.

This clonotype occurred many times. The genes are TRBV7-3 and TRBJ2-3; D is unclear. Trimming removed 2 bases from V and 0 bases from J, with 6 bases in between. The CDR3 has 14 amino acids. CDR1 and CDR2 from the germline V gene are SGHTA and FQGTGA. This chain's CDR3 is CASSLGQSTDTQYF. The CDR3 DNA is TGTGCCAGCAGCTTAGGCCAGAGCACAGATACGCAGTATTTT.

V and J are TRBV7-8 and TRBJ2-1, with 7 bases identical to TRBD2. After removal of 2 bases from V and 9 bases from J, the junction contained 13 bases not matched to a gene. CDR1 and CDR2 from the germline V gene are SGHVS and FQNEAQ. The CDR3 contains 16 residues. As DNA, the CDR3 is TGTGCCAGCAGCTTAAGAGTAGCGGGCCCAAAGGGTGAGCAGTTCTTC. Protein: CASSLRVAGPKGEQFF.

The table lists this clonotype with a count of one. The chain couples TRBV7-3 to TRBJ2-3; D ambiguous. CDR1 and CDR2 (germline): SGHTA, FQGTGA. V was shortened by 3 bases and J by 4 bases, with 8 bases between the two germline ends. The CDR3 covers 13 residues. The CDR3 is CASSFSQSDTQYF. The CDR3 nucleotides are TGTGCCAGCAGCTTTTCACAGTCAGATACGCAGTATTTT.

V and J are TRBV29-1 and TRBJ2-7, with 7 positions matching TRBD1. CDR3 length equals 12 residues. The germline V gene has CDR1 SQVTM and CDR2 ANQGSEA. Trimming at V came to 7 bases and at J to 3 bases, leaving 6 bases not matched to a gene. For the CDR3, the DNA is TGCAGCGCGGCCGGGACAGACTACGAGCAGTACTTC. Its protein is CSAAGTDYEQYF.

This clonotype was seen repeatedly, ten times or more. J is TRBJ1-1 and V is TRBV29-1; D may be TRBD1 (5 bases). Germline V CDR1 and CDR2: SQVTM, ANQGSEA. This CDR3 region has 14 residues. Trimming left V 3 bases short and J 6 bases short, with 17 bases between. CDR3 in amino acids: CSVEGGGSGSEAFF. In nucleotides, the CDR3 is TGCAGCGTTGAGGGGGGGGGGTCGGGCTCTGAAGCTTTCTTT.

V usage is TRBV5-1 and J usage is TRBJ2-6; 8 positions match TRBD1. The length of the CDR3 is 17 residues. The trim removed 4 bases at V and 2 bases at J, leaving 8 bases unmatched. Looked up from germline, CDR1 is SGHRS and CDR2 is YFSETQ. CDR3 DNA: TGCGCCAGCAGCATCGGACAGGGTGGCCCTGGGGCCAACGTCCTGACTTTC. It specifies CASSIGQGGPGANVLTF.

The chain has TRBV13 and TRBJ2-1; perhaps TRBD2 as D (6 bases). The germline V gene encodes CDR1 PRHDT and CDR2 FYEKMQ (reference sequence). This CDR3 is 15 amino acids long. V was trimmed by 5 bases and J by 4 bases, leaving 15 bases between them. The CDR3 sequence: CASSPYRDFYNEQFF. Written as DNA, the CDR3 is TGTGCCAGCAGCCCGTACCGGGACTTTTACAATGAGCAGTTCTTC. Combining the CDR3 with reference TRBV13 and TRBJ2-1 gives the whole variable domain AAGVIQSPRHLIKEKRETATLKCYPIPRHDTVYWYQQGPGQDPQFLISFYEKMQSDKGSIPDRFSAQQFSDYHSELNMSSLELGDSALYFCASSPYRDFYNEQFFGPGTRLTVL.

As regards this clonotype: A much larger clonotype is one base distant, so this may be a read error. The chain links TRBV9 to TRBJ1-1; TRBD1 matches 7 bases. Germline V gives CDR1 SGDLS, CDR2 YYNGEE. With V trimmed by 9 bases and J by 5 bases, 7 bases remained unmatched. The CDR3 has 12 amino acids. The CDR3 DNA sequence: TGTGCCAACGCGACAGGGAGGACTGAAGCTTTCTTT. Protein product: CANATGRTEAFF.

This clonotype occurred many times. V and J are TRBV3-1 and TRBJ2-7; 8 nucleotides line up with TRBD1. Looked up from germline, CDR1 is LGHDT and CDR2 is YNNKEL (reference sequence). J was trimmed by 7 bases and V by 5 bases; bases with no gene match: 7. CDR3 size: 13 residues. Here the CDR3 reads CASSLDRAVEQYF. The CDR3 nucleotides are TGTGCCAGCAGCTTGGACAGGGCGGTTGAGCAGTACTTC.

This clonotype was picked up a small number of times. This chain joins TRBV19 and TRBJ1-1; D may be TRBD1 (6 bases). V was cut by 3 bases and J by 0 bases, with 11 bases left in between. The germline gives CDR1 LNHDA, CDR2 SQIVND (reference sequence). The CDR3 is made up of 15 amino acids. The CDR3 sequence: CASSIRGAMNTEAFF. The CDR3, as DNA: TGTGCCAGTAGTATTCGGGGGGCCATGAACACTGAAGCTTTCTTT.

This sequence joins TRBV7-9 and TRBJ2-7; D is ambiguous. This CDR3 is 13 amino acids long. Per the germline V gene, CDR1 is SEHNR and CDR2 is FQNEAQ (reference sequence). V lost 5 bases and J lost 4, with 12 bases in between. The CDR3 nucleotides are TGTGCCAGCAGCCCCCCGACACTTTACGAGCAGTACTTC. It codes for CASSPPTLYEQYF.

This clonotype was seen repeatedly, ten times or more. One end of the junction fails to match germline, which may point to a read error. The V call is TRBV10-1, the J call TRBJ2-1; perhaps TRBD1 as D (6 bases). CDR1 and CDR2 (germline): WNHNN, SYGVQD (reference sequence). The CDR3 is 13 residues long. In DNA form, the CDR3 reads TGCGCCAGCAGTGAGTCGAGGAACGGACAGCATTTCTTC. As protein: CASSESRNGQHFF.

This clonotype was seen at least ten times. This chain links TRBV7-9 with TRBJ1-1, with D tentatively TRBD1 (6 bases). V lost 6 bases and J 1 base, leaving 9 bases between the germline ends. The CDR3 length is 13 residues. The germline CDR1 and CDR2 sequences are SEHNR and FQNEAQ (reference sequence). CDR3 DNA: TGTGCCAGCAGAACGACAGGGAACACTGAAGCTTTCTTT. Translating gives CASRTTGNTEAFF.

This chain links TRBV12-3 or TRBV12-4 with TRBJ2-7, with D perhaps TRBD1 (6 bases). V lost 4 bases and J 2 bases, leaving 12 bases between the germline ends. CDR3 size: 14 residues. Here the CDR3 DNA reads TGTGCCAGCAGTTCTACAGGGAATACCTACGAGCAGTACTTC. Protein sequence: CASSSTGNTYEQYF.

The genes are TRBV7-6 and TRBJ2-5, with TRBD2 matching 7 bases. CDR3 size: 15 residues. The J segment lost 5 bases and the V segment lost 1 base, leaving 7 bases of the junction unmatched. CDR1 and CDR2 from the germline V gene are SGHVS and FNYEAQ. The CDR3 nucleotides read TGTGCCAGCAGCTTAGATCGGGGGGAGTTGGAGACCCAGTACTTC. Its protein product is CASSLDRGELETQYF.